This T cell receptor (beta chain) emerged from a study of OX40 agonist ivuxolimab in advanced cancers. With regard to the full study: Ivuxolimab was a fully human IgG2 agonistic monoclonal antibody targeting the costimulatory receptor OX40 (CD134). Intravenous ivuxolimab was administered to patients every 2 weeks at six dose levels: 0.01, 0.1, 0.3, 1.5, 3 and 10 mg/kg. Of the approximately 54 patients in dose escalation, some 20 had hepatocellular carcinoma, some 15 had melanoma, 9 had renal cell carcinoma and 9 had head and neck cancer. A male proportion of approximately 83% and a mean age of approximately 62 years, ranging from about 23 to 90, were recorded for the dose-escalation cohort. Prior anti-PD-1, anti-PD-L1 or anti-CTLA-4 therapy was permitted, and checkpoint inhibitors had been received by under 50% of dose-escalation patients. Partial responses were achieved by three dose-escalation patients, of whom one had hepatocellular carcinoma and two had cutaneous melanoma. Peripheral TCRbeta sequencing aimed to test whether ivuxolimab altered TCR sequence diversity and caused clonal T-cell expansion. The paper reports the monotherapy dose-escalation portion (N of about 54 patients) of the phase I ivuxolimab trial.

The trial excluded patients who had a history of autoimmune disease or who were on systemic immunosuppression. Peripheral blood for TCR sequencing was collected from all dose cohorts at baseline, on cycle 4 day 1, and on cycle 7 day 1. The samples were taken from a phase I, first-in-human, multicenter, open-label dose-escalation trial of ivuxolimab. Adults with locally advanced or metastatic head and neck squamous cell, hepatocellular, melanoma or renal cell carcinoma were enrolled in the trial. CD4+ and CD8+ T cells were sorted separately from peripheral blood before TCR sequencing. What the research found in general, with its limitations: The antigen specificity of the peripheral T cells that underwent clonal expansion was not determined. On average, CD8+ T cells showed more expanded clones than CD4+ T cells after ivuxolimab. Partial responders in the 0.1-3.0 mg/kg groups had among the lowest normalized peripheral clonal expansion, especially among CD8+ T cells. At doses of 0.1 to 3.0 mg/kg, clonal expansion of both CD4+ and CD8+ T cells in blood was seen between baseline and week 6. Low levels of normalized T-cell clonal expansion were also seen in some patients who did not respond.

Comment on this clone: Its specific antigen is unknown. Base qualities were left out, and no much larger clone turns up one base away.

The germline V and J ends show losses of 4 bases and 5 bases respectively, and no gene match explains 2 bases of the junction. Including cysteine and phenylalanine, the CDR3 has 14 amino acids. Of the read, only the CDR3 DNA is kept; its 42 bases are in frame from base 1. The germline V gene specifies KGHSH as CDR1 and LQKENI as CDR2. Genomic DNA was isolated from the sorted cells so that the TCRbeta CDR3 region could be sequenced. The immunoSEQ Assay was used for sequencing of TCRbeta CDR3 regions. In TCRdb, the immuneACCESS table is reduced to in-frame sequences with V and J assigned. These tables do not hold every clone; where another copy was compared, an unresolved V gene accounts for under half, and the others remain unexplained. In all, the sample holds 50,000 to 60,000 clones, and 82% of those were seen once. Clones ranked in the top ten supply roughly 1.5% of the sample.

Here the sequenced sample was CD4+ or CD8+ T cells sorted from blood, taken in a trial of the OX40 agonist ivuxolimab. Recombination linked TRBV18 to TRBJ1-1; 12 middle bases align to TRBD1. This TCR was recovered from an adult with an advanced solid tumor such as melanoma, head and neck, liver or kidney cancer. The nucleotides read TGTGCCAGCTCACGGGGACAGGGGGCAACTGAAGCTTTCTTT. Its translation reads: CASSRGQGATEAFF.